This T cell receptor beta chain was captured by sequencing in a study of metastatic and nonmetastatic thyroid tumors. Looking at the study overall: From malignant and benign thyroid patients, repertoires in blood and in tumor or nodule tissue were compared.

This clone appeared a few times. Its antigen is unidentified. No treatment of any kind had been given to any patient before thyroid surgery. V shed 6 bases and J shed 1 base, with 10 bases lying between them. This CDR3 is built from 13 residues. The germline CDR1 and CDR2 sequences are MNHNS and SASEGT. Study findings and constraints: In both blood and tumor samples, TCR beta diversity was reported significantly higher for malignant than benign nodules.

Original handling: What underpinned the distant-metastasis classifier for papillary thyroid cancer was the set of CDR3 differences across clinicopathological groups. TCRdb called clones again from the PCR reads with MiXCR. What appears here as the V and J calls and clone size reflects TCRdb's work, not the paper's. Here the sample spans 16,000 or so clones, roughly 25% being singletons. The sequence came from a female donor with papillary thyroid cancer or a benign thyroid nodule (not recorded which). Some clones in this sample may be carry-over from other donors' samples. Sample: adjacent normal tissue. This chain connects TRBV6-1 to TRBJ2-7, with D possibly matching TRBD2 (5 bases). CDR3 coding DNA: TGTGCCAGCAGCAGAACTAGTTCCTACGAGCAGTACTTC. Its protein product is CASSRTSSYEQYF.